What follows are 32 T cell receptor beta chains derived from one specimen sequenced in a study of T cell repertoires in cytomegalovirus infection. Their antigens are not known. TCRdb recomputed calls from the reads with MiXCR, one row per CDR3 protein. There are some 220,000 distinct CDR3 sequences in the sample; roughly two fifths occur only once, and about 60% lies in the top ten. The sample consisted of CD8+ T cells from cultured PBMCs, taken from culture after CMV antigen stimulation. These receptors were collected from a human donor in good health (CMV status not recorded). Some clones in this sample may be carry-over from other donors' samples.

This clonotype occurred a few times. The chain links TRBV7-6 to TRBJ2-7; the match to TRBD2 covers 10 bases. The germline CDR1 and CDR2 sequences are SGHVS and FNYEAQ. CDR3 length: 17 residues. V was pared by 5 bases and J by 5 bases, with 15 bases of the junction left unmatched. The CDR3 DNA reads as TGTGCCAGCAGCCCAACTAGCGGGAATCTTAATGGCGACGAGCAGTACTTC. Amino acids: CASSPTSGNLNGDEQYF.

This clonotype was detected many times. J is TRBJ2-1 and V is TRBV7-8; TRBD2 agrees at 9 bases. CDR1 SGHVS and CDR2 FQNEAQ come from the germline V gene. The junction had 6 bases not matched to a gene; V was cut back by 6 bases and J by 6 bases. The CDR3 sequence is 14 residues long. The CDR3 nucleotides read TGTGCCAGCAGAGAGCGGGGGGAACGCAATGAGCAGTTCTTC. It codes for CASRERGERNEQFF.

This chain connects TRBV19 to TRBJ2-3; D is uncertain. The CDR3 extends over 15 amino acids. Germline V gene lookup returns CDR1 LNHDA and CDR2 SQIVND (reference sequence). V shed 6 bases and J shed 2 bases, with 15 bases lying between them. CDR3 sequence (DNA): TGTGCCAGTAGCCCCTTGGACGGAGCCACAGATACGCAGTATTTT. This encodes CASSPLDGATDTQYF. The complete variable domain, with remaining parts taken from reference TRBV19 and TRBJ2-3, reads DGGITQSPKYLFRKEGQNVTLSCEQNLNHDAMYWYRQDPGQGLRLIYYSQIVNDFQKGDIAEGYSVSREKKESFPLTVTSAQKNPTAFYLCASSPLDGATDTQYFGPGTRLTVL.

V gene TRBV11-1 combines with J gene TRBJ2-1; 10 positions agree with TRBD2. The germline V gene has CDR1 SGHAT and CDR2 FQDESV (reference sequence). The CDR3 contains 16 residues. With V trimmed by 5 bases and J by 7 bases, 11 bases remained unmatched. CDR3 nucleotides: TGTGCCAGCAGCACGCGGACTAGCGGCCGGTTGAATGAGCAGTTCTTC. Amino acids: CASSTRTSGRLNEQFF.

The rearrangement joins TRBV7-6 to TRBJ2-1; maybe TRBD1 (6 bases). V lost 0 bases and J lost 9, with 9 bases in between. Germline V gives CDR1 SGHVS, CDR2 FNYEAQ. The CDR3 is 13 amino acids. The CDR3 DNA reads as TGTGCCAGCAGCTTAGCGAAGGGGGTTGAGCAGTTCTTC. As protein: CASSLAKGVEQFF.

The chain joins TRBV28 to TRBJ1-2; a weak D match, TRBD1 (5 bases). V shed 5 bases and J shed 6 bases, with 16 bases lying between them. In germline, CDR1 is MDHEN, CDR2 SYDVKM. The CDR3 is 14 residues long. CDR3 in DNA: TGTGCCAGCAGTCCGGGGGGGGAAGACGATGGCTACACCTTC. Its translation: CASSPGGEDDGYTF.

This chain links TRBV6-6 with TRBJ2-2, with TRBD1 matching 8 bases. CDR3 length: 16 residues. J lost 7 bases, V lost 4 bases, and 11 bases had no gene match. The V gene's germline CDR1 is MNHNY and CDR2 SVGAGI (reference sequence). For the CDR3, the DNA is TGTGCCAGCAGTTTAGACGGGACAGGAGTGGACGGGGAGCTGTTTTTT. Translated, it gives CASSLDGTGVDGELFF.

The chain links TRBV28 to TRBJ1-2; 12 bases match TRBD1. Germline-derived CDR1 and CDR2 are MDHEN and SYDVKM. The V segment lost 10 bases and the J segment 6 bases; nucleotides outside the gene matches: 15. This CDR3 has 16 amino acids. The CDR3 DNA reads as TGTGCCACCGAACAAGAGGGGACAGGGGGCTGGGATGGCTACACCTTC. It specifies CATEQEGTGGWDGYTF.

This sequence joins TRBV20-1 and TRBJ2-1, with D possibly being TRBD1 or TRBD2 (5 bases each). V was clipped by 1 base and J by 1 base, with 11 bases between them. The germline V gene encodes CDR1 DFQATT and CDR2 SNEGSKA (reference sequence). CDR3 length: 15 residues. The CDR3 here is CSARGRDHSYNEQFF. CDR3 coding DNA: TGCAGTGCTAGAGGCCGGGACCATTCCTACAATGAGCAGTTCTTC.

The table lists this clonotype with a few counts. V gene TRBV7-6 combines with J gene TRBJ1-5; D perhaps matches TRBD1 (6 bases). The CDR3 covers 18 residues. Germline V CDR1 and CDR2: SGHVS, FNYEAQ. The germline V and J ends were trimmed by 1 base and 2 bases, with 18 bases remaining between them. CDR3 region: CASSLVGRGALGNQPQHF. CDR3 DNA sequence: TGTGCCAGCAGCTTAGTGGGGAGGGGGGCGTTGGGCAATCAGCCCCAGCATTTT.

The table lists this clonotype with a few counts. This chain links TRBV27 with TRBJ2-7; 8 bases fit TRBD2. Trimming cost V 4 bases and J 3 bases; bases outside gene matches: 8. The CDR3 runs 15 residues. Germline values: CDR1 MNHEY, CDR2 SMNVEV (reference sequence). CDR3 loop: CASSYGSGSNYEQYF. CDR3 in DNA: TGTGCCAGCAGTTATGGAAGCGGGAGTAACTACGAGCAGTACTTC.

This clonotype was found many times. The chain links TRBV6-1 to TRBJ1-4; possibly TRBD1 for D (6 bases). Germline CDR1 and CDR2: MNHNS and SASEGT. This CDR3 is built from 15 residues. The V and J ends lost 3 bases and 7 bases respectively, with 15 bases between them. The CDR3 is CASSDPTGLIEKLFF. As DNA, the CDR3 is TGTGCCAGCAGTGACCCGACAGGTTTGATTGAAAAACTGTTTTTT.

A few counts support this clonotype. The chain joins TRBV7-2 to TRBJ2-3; 7 bases are a match to TRBD2. V dropped 1 base and J dropped 4; count of bases not matched to a gene: 2. The germline CDR1 and CDR2 sequences are SGHTA and FQGNSA. The CDR3 spans 14 residues. The CDR3 nucleotides read TGTGCCAGCAGCTTAGGCCGGGGGGCAGATACGCAGTATTTT. Protein sequence: CASSLGRGADTQYF. Looking up the rest from reference TRBV7-2 and TRBJ2-3 gives the full variable domain: GAGVSQSPSNKVTEKGKDVELRCDPISGHTALYWYRQSLGQGLEFLIYFQGNSAPDKSGLPSDRFSAERTGGSVSTLTIQRTQQEDSAVYLCASSLGRGADTQYFGPGTRLTVL.

This chain connects TRBV7-6 to TRBJ1-4; TRBD1 matches at 11 bases. This CDR3 has 15 residues. The germline CDR1 and CDR2 sequences are SGHVS and FNYEAQ. Trimming cost V 5 bases and J 7 bases; bases outside gene matches: 6. CDR3 loop: CASSLAGTGGEKLFF. CDR3 bases: TGTGCCAGCAGCCTTGCCGGGACAGGGGGTGAAAAACTGTTTTTT. The variable domain in full, completed from reference TRBV7-6 and TRBJ1-4, reads GAGVSQSPRYKVTKRGQDVALRCDPISGHVSLYWYRQALGQGPEFLTYFNYEAQQDKSGLPNDRFSAERPEGSISTLTIQRTEQRDSAMYRCASSLAGTGGEKLFFGSGTQLSVL.

Only a few counts were recorded for this clonotype. This chain uses TRBV7-3 with TRBJ2-5; unclear D gene. Germline V lookup: CDR1 SGHTA, CDR2 FQGTGA. CDR3 length equals 11 residues. V lost 1 base and J lost 5, with 2 bases in between. In nucleotides, the CDR3 is TGTGCCAGCAGCTTAATGGAGACCCAGTACTTC. Its translation is CASSLMETQYF.

There are a few counts of this clonotype. The rearrangement joins TRBV7-3 to TRBJ2-5; D may be TRBD1 or TRBD2 (6 bases each). Germline V gene lookup returns CDR1 SGHTA and CDR2 FQGTGA. This CDR3 region has 15 residues. The V and J ends lost 4 bases and 2 bases respectively, with 14 bases between them. The CDR3 DNA reads as TGTGCCAGCAGCTCCCTAGGAGGGGGACAAGAGACCCAGTACTTC. The encoded protein is CASSSLGGGQETQYF. Variable domain in full (rest from reference TRBV7-3 and TRBJ2-5): GAGVSQTPSNKVTEKGKYVELRCDPISGHTALYWYRQSLGQGPEFLIYFQGTGAADDSGLPNDRFFAVRPEGSVSTLKIQRTERGDSAVYLCASSSLGGGQETQYFGPGTRLLVL.

This clonotype was seen a handful of times. The V gene is TRBV27, the J gene TRBJ2-1; D remains unclear. Looked up from germline, CDR1 is MNHEY and CDR2 is SMNVEV (reference sequence). The CDR3 covers 11 residues. The germline V and J ends were trimmed by 6 bases and 5 bases, with 5 bases remaining between them. The CDR3 nucleotides read TGTGCCAGCAGGCAGCACAATGAGCAGTTCTTC. Protein sequence: CASRQHNEQFF.

In its sample, this clonotype was seen a few times. The V and J genes are TRBV27 and TRBJ2-1, with a weak D call TRBD2 (5 bases). Trimming removed 3 bases from V and 12 bases from J, with 9 bases in between. CDR1 is MNHEY and CDR2 is SMNVEV in the germline V gene (reference sequence). The CDR3 extends over 11 amino acids. The CDR3 nucleotides are TGTGCCAGCAGTTTCCGAGGGATGCAGTTCTTC. This encodes CASSFRGMQFF.

This clonotype was detected a few times. The chain is built from TRBV27 and TRBJ2-7; 7 nucleotides line up with TRBD1. The CDR3 consists of 11 residues. The J segment lost 10 bases and the V segment lost 5 bases, leaving 5 bases of the junction unmatched. Germline assignment: CDR1 MNHEY and CDR2 SMNVEV (reference sequence). The CDR3 nucleotides are TGTGCCAGCAGTGATCACAGGGGACAGTACTTC. This encodes CASSDHRGQYF.

The chain combines TRBV4-2 with TRBJ2-1; D is unresolved. CDR1 and CDR2 from the germline V gene are LGHNA and YNFKEQ. Trimming shortened V by 4 bases and J by 2 bases, and 12 bases separated the two germline ends. The CDR3 is 15 amino acids. CDR3 coding DNA: TGTGCCAGCAGCCCGCGAGGTGGAACCTACAATGAGCAGTTCTTC. As protein: CASSPRGGTYNEQFF.

This clonotype was recorded many times. The chain combines TRBV11-2 with TRBJ2-2, with 11 bases that match TRBD2. CDR3 length: 17 amino acids. The germline gives CDR1 SGHAT, CDR2 FQNNGV. V lost 3 bases to trimming and J lost 0 bases; unmatched junction nucleotides: 3. The CDR3 DNA reads as TGTGCCAGCAGCTTGGGACTAGCGGCCACGAACACCGGGGAGCTGTTTTTT. Translation: CASSLGLAATNTGELFF.

The V and J genes are TRBV12-5 and TRBJ2-3; D is perhaps TRBD2 (7 bases). V lost 1 base to trimming and J lost 0 bases, with 14 bases between them. The germline CDR1 and CDR2 sequences are LGHNT and FRNRAP. CDR3 length: 17 amino acids. The CDR3 nucleotides are TGTGCTAGTGGTTTGGACTTAGGGGGGGTTAGCACAGATACGCAGTATTTT. Amino acid sequence: CASGLDLGGVSTDTQYF.

As concerns this clonotype: This CDR3 fails to terminate in the conserved phenylalanine or tryptophan, so it likely reflects a read error. The V gene is TRBV27, the J gene TRBJ2-7; D is perhaps TRBD1 (6 bases). Germline CDR1 and CDR2: MNHEY and SMNVEV (reference sequence). Trimming left V 4 bases short and J 2 bases short, with 18 bases between. This CDR3 has 16 residues. The CDR3 protein is CASSSSIGQNTYEQYL. In nucleotides, the CDR3 is TGTGCCAGCAGTTCATCAATCGGACAGAACACCTACGAGCAGTACTTA.

The chain couples TRBV7-6 to TRBJ2-3, with D perhaps given as TRBD1 or TRBD2 (6 bases each). Germline CDR1 reads SGHVS; CDR2 reads FNYEAQ. The CDR3 length is 13 residues. Between the trimmed V and J ends, which lost 5 bases and 3 bases, there was a span of 9 bases. CDR3 nucleotides: TGTGCCAGCAGCGGAGGGGGGACAGATACGCAGTATTTT. The encoded protein is CASSGGGTDTQYF. Full variable domain (remainder filled in from reference TRBV7-6 and TRBJ2-3): GAGVSQSPRYKVTKRGQDVALRCDPISGHVSLYWYRQALGQGPEFLTYFNYEAQQDKSGLPNDRFSAERPEGSISTLTIQRTEQRDSAMYRCASSGGGTDTQYFGPGTRLTVL.

The rearrangement uses TRBV2 and TRBJ2-7; no firm D call. This CDR3 comprises 12 residues. Germline assignment: CDR1 SNHLY and CDR2 FYNNEI. Trimming left V 4 bases short and J 5 bases short, with 9 bases between. As DNA, the CDR3 is TGTGCCAGCAGTGGTAGGGTGGACGAGCAGTACTTC. Amino acids: CASSGRVDEQYF. The entire variable domain, with the rest obtained from reference TRBV2 and TRBJ2-7, is as follows: EPEVTQTPSHQVTQMGQEVILRCVPISNHLYFYWYRQILGQKVEFLVSFYNNEISEKSEIFDDQFSVERPDGSNFTLKIRSTKLEDSAMYFCASSGRVDEQYFGPGTRLTVT.

This clonotype was seen only a few times. This chain uses TRBV7-6 with TRBJ2-7, with 7 bases fitting TRBD1. Germline trimming cut 4 bases from V and 3 bases from J; bases unmatched to any gene: 9. The CDR3 has 15 amino acids. CDR1 is SGHVS, CDR2 FNYEAQ, per germline. CDR3: CASSSTPNRGYEQYF. CDR3 bases: TGTGCCAGCAGCTCAACCCCTAACAGGGGCTACGAGCAGTACTTC. Drawing the rest from reference TRBV7-6 and TRBJ2-7, the complete variable domain is GAGVSQSPRYKVTKRGQDVALRCDPISGHVSLYWYRQALGQGPEFLTYFNYEAQQDKSGLPNDRFSAERPEGSISTLTIQRTEQRDSAMYRCASSSTPNRGYEQYFGPGTRLTVT.

V is TRBV7-3 and J is TRBJ1-1; 8 bases agree with TRBD1. Germline V gene sequence: CDR1 SGHTA, CDR2 FQGTGA. Trimming removed 3 bases from V and 0 bases from J; junction bases left unmatched: 6. The CDR3 sequence is 16 residues long. The CDR3 bases are TGTGCCAGCAGCTTGCCCTCGACAGGGGTGAACACTGAAGCTTTCTTT. This sequence encodes CASSLPSTGVNTEAFF. The entire variable domain, with the rest obtained from reference TRBV7-3 and TRBJ1-1, is as follows: GAGVSQTPSNKVTEKGKYVELRCDPISGHTALYWYRQSLGQGPEFLIYFQGTGAADDSGLPNDRFFAVRPEGSVSTLKIQRTERGDSAVYLCASSLPSTGVNTEAFFGQGTRLTVV.

The V gene is TRBV4-1, the J gene TRBJ2-1, with a weak D call TRBD2 (6 bases). The CDR3 runs to 17 residues. In germline, CDR1 is MGHRA, CDR2 YSYEKL. The V gene lost 5 bases and the J gene lost 0 bases, with 17 bases spanning the gap. The CDR3 sequence is CASSVTTSSSSYNEQFF. Here the CDR3 DNA reads TGCGCCAGCAGCGTTACGACTAGTTCCAGCTCCTACAATGAGCAGTTCTTC.

The chain links TRBV6-5 to TRBJ2-1, with 11 bases that match TRBD2. Trimming at V came to 6 bases and at J to 4 bases, leaving 11 bases not matched to a gene. This CDR3 has 17 residues. Germline CDR1 MNHEY, CDR2 SVGAGI. The CDR3 region is CASSSPALAGGYNEQFF. The CDR3 DNA follows: TGTGCCAGCAGCTCCCCTGCGCTAGCGGGAGGATACAATGAGCAGTTCTTC.

The chain joins TRBV7-9 to TRBJ2-1, with 12 nucleotides matching TRBD1. The CDR3 is 20 amino acids. V shed 5 bases and J 7 bases; nucleotides not matched to a gene: 21. From germline, CDR1 is SEHNR and CDR2 FQNEAQ (reference sequence). The CDR3 loop reads CASSPRGPGTGGRSQNEQFF. As DNA, the CDR3 is TGTGCCAGCAGCCCTAGAGGGCCCGGGACAGGGGGCCGAAGTCAGAATGAGCAGTTCTTC. Drawing the rest from reference TRBV7-9 and TRBJ2-1, the complete variable domain is DTGVSQNPRHKITKRGQNVTFRCDPISEHNRLYWYRQTLGQGPEFLTYFQNEAQLEKSRLLSDRFSAERPKGSFSTLEIQRTEQGDSAMYLCASSPRGPGTGGRSQNEQFFGPGTRLTVL.

This clonotype was recorded a few times. The rearrangement links TRBV3-1 to TRBJ2-5, with a possible D match to TRBD2 (6 bases). The CDR3 runs to 15 residues. Germline CDR1 and CDR2: LGHDT and YNNKEL (reference sequence). V dropped 0 bases and J dropped 1 base, with 9 bases sitting between them. The CDR3 loop reads CASSQDLLAQETQYF. The CDR3 coding sequence is TGTGCCAGCAGCCAAGATCTACTAGCCCAAGAGACCCAGTACTTC.

The rearrangement links TRBV29-1 to TRBJ1-2; no firm D call. The CDR3 spans 11 residues. Trimming pared 6 bases from V and 7 bases from J, leaving 12 bases between. In germline, CDR1 is SQVTM, CDR2 ANQGSEA. The CDR3 is CSVPSLAGYTF. The CDR3 DNA sequence: TGCAGCGTCCCTTCCCTCGCTGGCTACACCTTC.